The present TCR beta chain was sequenced within a study of T cells after yellow fever vaccination. CDR1 and CDR2 (germline): SGHRS, YFSETQ. Losses at the gene ends were 6 bases for V and 6 bases for J; bases not matched to a gene: 9. The CDR3 spans 14 residues. Study-level results: Weaker overall, the secondary response nonetheless peaked faster (day 5 versus 15).

A 5'RACE template-switching step, the method used to make TCR cDNA, added a universal primer site and UMIs. Via MiXCR, TCRdb re-called the 5' RACE reads, giving one row per CDR3 protein. The table shows 620,000 or so distinct CDR3 sequences, with roughly a sixth occurring only once. This clonotype was detected a few times. Antigen specificity is unknown. This chain links TRBV5-1 with TRBJ2-1; 7 bases fit TRBD1. This TCR was sampled from a young man who received the YFV17D yellow fever vaccine. Material: PBMCs, obtained more than 4 days after the first yellow fever vaccination. The CDR3 reads CASTTETGINEQFF. The CDR3 nucleotides read TGCGCCAGCACCACCGAGACAGGGATCAATGAGCAGTTCTTC.